The TCR beta chain described here comes from a study of blood T cell repertoires in COVID-19. Germline V lookup: CDR1 SNHLY, CDR2 FYNNEI. CDR3 size: 16 residues. V was clipped by 5 bases and J by 5 bases; unmatched bases: 8. Sequencing was performed with immunoSEQ multiplex PCR; in TCRdb, only in-frame clones are kept and a portion is missing. The table shows 110,000 or so clones, with over 65% occurring only once. The chain has TRBV2 and TRBJ2-1; TRBD2 matches 11 bases. The sequencing input was peripheral blood. The sequence came from a woman aged 40 to 50 with acute or convalescent COVID-19. CDR3 sequence: CASSQSLAGGDNEQFF. The CDR3 region has the DNA TGTGCCAGCAGTCAATCCCTAGCGGGGGGTGACAATGAGCAGTTCTTC.